These T cell receptor beta chains were read from a single sample in a study of shared clonotypes between healthy human individuals. TCRdb keeps only in-frame clones here, not all; method: immunoSEQ multiplex PCR. Among hundreds of thousands of clones listed, about 95% were seen once. Sequencing was performed on naive CD8+ T cells sorted from blood. These TCRs come from a woman aged 25 to 39 in good health. CDR3s include the opening cysteine and the closing phenylalanine or tryptophan. D genes are given only for firm matches. Size values are once, few and many counts, or a class for expanded clones, and some rows have none.

d_call,clone_size,j_call,v_call,cdr3_aa,cdr3_nt
NA,few,TRBJ1-5,TRBV27,CASRTVGSNQPQHF,TGTGCCAGCAGGACAGTTGGTAGCAATCAGCCCCAGCATTTT
TRBD2,NA,TRBJ2-2,TRBV6-5,CASSTGTSGTGELFF,TGTGCCAGCAGTACGGGGACTAGTGGCACCGGGGAGCTGTTTTTT
NA,NA,TRBJ2-5,TRBV28,CASSHRRGSGETQYF,TGTGCCAGCAGCCATAGAAGGGGGAGCGGGGAGACCCAGTACTTC
NA,NA,TRBJ2-5,TRBV4-1,CASSQDGTGGETQYF,TGCGCCAGCAGCCAAGACGGGACCGGAGGAGAGACCCAGTACTTC
NA,NA,TRBJ1-2,TRBV2,CANVEGHLDYGYTF,TGTGCCAACGTGGAAGGACATCTTGACTATGGCTACACCTTC
NA,NA,TRBJ2-7,TRBV27,CASSPGHGYEQYF,TGTGCCAGCAGTCCAGGGCATGGGTACGAGCAGTACTTC
NA,NA,TRBJ2-7,TRBV4-1,CASSQAPGLSYEQYF,TGCGCCAGCAGCCAAGCCCCAGGGTTGTCCTACGAGCAGTACTTC
NA,NA,TRBJ2-5,TRBV6-5,CASSYLRGGQETQYF,TGTGCCAGCAGTTACCTCAGGGGAGGCCAAGAGACCCAGTACTTC
TRBD2,NA,TRBJ2-1,TRBV5-1,CASSKPGLAESSSYNEQFF,TGCGCCAGCAGTAAACCGGGACTAGCGGAATCATCCTCCTACAATGAGCAGTTCTTC
NA,NA,TRBJ1-1,TRBV2,CASRNSLEGNTEAFF,TGTGCCAGCAGGAACAGCTTGGAGGGGAACACTGAAGCTTTCTTT
NA,few,TRBJ2-7,TRBV11-2,CASSFGTEQYF,TGTGCCAGCAGCTTCGGTACCGAGCAGTACTTC
NA,NA,TRBJ1-1,TRBV19,CASSMGGIVDTEAFF,TGTGCCAGTAGTATGGGGGGGATTGTGGACACTGAAGCTTTCTTT
NA,NA,TRBJ2-1,TRBV20-1,CSAREGGEQFF,TGCAGTGCTAGAGAGGGGGGTGAGCAGTTCTTC
TRBD1,NA,TRBJ2-7,TRBV28,CASTPTGTGVPEQYF,TGTGCCAGCACCCCTACCGGGACAGGGGTCCCCGAGCAGTACTTC
NA,NA,TRBJ2-1,TRBV9,CASSVAGDNEQFF,TGTGCCAGCAGCGTAGCTGGGGACAATGAGCAGTTCTTC
NA,NA,TRBJ2-7,TRBV7-9,CASTPDLRPYEQYF,TGTGCCAGCACCCCTGATCTGAGGCCTTACGAGCAGTACTTC
NA,once,TRBJ1-2,TRBV19,CASKDERRGAGGYTF,TGTGCCAGTAAGGATGAAAGAAGAGGGGCGGGCGGCTACACCTTC
TRBD2,NA,TRBJ2-1,TRBV7-6,CASSLDIAGVSDNEQFF,TGTGCCAGCAGCTTAGATATAGCGGGAGTATCCGACAATGAGCAGTTCTTC
NA,NA,TRBJ2-7,TRBV10-3,CAISDGSTYEQYF,TGTGCCATCAGTGACGGCAGCACCTACGAGCAGTACTTC
TRBD1,NA,TRBJ1-1,TRBV27,CASRRDRATEAFF,TGTGCCAGCAGAAGGGACAGGGCTACTGAAGCTTTCTTT
NA,NA,TRBJ1-3,TRBV28,CASSFVPQGPGNTIYF,TGTGCCAGCAGTTTCGTCCCCCAGGGGCCTGGAAACACCATATATTTT
TRBD2,NA,TRBJ2-7,TRBV5-8,CASSLGLAGVPYEQYF,TGTGCCAGCAGCCTAGGACTAGCGGGAGTACCCTACGAGCAGTACTTC
NA,NA,TRBJ2-1,TRBV11-2,CASSLGVSFYNEQFF,TGTGCCAGCAGCTTAGGGGTATCCTTCTACAATGAGCAGTTCTTC
NA,NA,TRBJ1-5,TRBV19,CASSLWTDNQPQHF,TGTGCCAGTAGTCTCTGGACAGACAATCAGCCCCAGCATTTT
TRBD1,NA,TRBJ2-7,TRBV7-9,CASSLRGQGISYEQYF,TGTGCCAGCAGCCTGCGAGGACAGGGGATTTCCTACGAGCAGTACTTC
TRBD2,NA,TRBJ2-7,TRBV11-2,CASSFSGTNYEQYF,TGTGCCAGCAGCTTCTCCGGGACTAACTACGAGCAGTACTTC
NA,NA,TRBJ2-5,TRBV9,CASSPEGAPWETQYF,TGTGCCAGCAGCCCTGAGGGTGCCCCCTGGGAGACCCAGTACTTC
TRBD2,NA,TRBJ2-4,TRBV7-2,CASSLALWREEAKNIQYF,TGTGCCAGCAGCTTAGCTCTCTGGCGGGAGGAGGCCAAAAACATTCAGTACTTC